Below, 27 T cell receptor beta chains from the same sample are listed, as sequenced in a study of chemoradiotherapy in HPV16-positive cancers. The repertoire was sequenced with immunoSEQ multiplex PCR; TCRdb's copy has only in-frame clones and lacks some. The table has some 7,300 clones, 85% to 90% seen once. The sample here was taken from a patient who underwent chemoradiotherapy. The receptors derive from a human donor with HPV-associated anogenital cancer.

The J gene is TRBJ2-2, the V gene TRBV4-2; TRBD1 aligns across 8 bases. The CDR3 totals 17 residues. Losses at the gene ends were 1 base for V and 4 bases for J; bases not matched to a gene: 8. Germline lookup yields CDR1 LGHNA and CDR2 YNFKEQ. The CDR3: CASSQAPGTGPTGELFF. CDR3 nucleotide sequence: TGTGCCAGCAGCCAAGCCCCCGGGACAGGTCCCACCGGGGAGCTGTTTTTT.

This clone was observed once. The rearrangement uses TRBV13 and TRBJ2-7; D could derive from TRBD1 or TRBD2 (5 bases each). The germline V gene has CDR1 PRHDT and CDR2 FYEKMQ (reference sequence). CDR3 length: 15 amino acids. The V gene lost 5 bases and the J gene lost 3 bases, with 17 bases spanning the gap. The chain's CDR3 is CASSHERGQGYEQYF. CDR3 DNA sequence: TGTGCCAGCAGCCACGAGAGGGGCCAGGGCTACGAGCAGTACTTC.

The genes are TRBV27 and TRBJ2-5, with 10 bases that match TRBD1. CDR3 size: 15 residues. V lost 6 bases and J lost 4; bases outside the gene matches: 8. The germline V gene encodes CDR1 MNHEY and CDR2 SMNVEV (reference sequence). The CDR3 DNA is TGTGCCAGCAGACCTCCGGGACAGGGGCCAGAGACCCAGTACTTC. Its protein is CASRPPGQGPETQYF.

V usage is TRBV7-2 and J usage is TRBJ1-5; TRBD1 is a possible D gene (5 bases). Germline CDR1 reads SGHTA; CDR2 reads FQGNSA. The CDR3 length is 14 residues. Trimming pared 1 base from V and 9 bases from J, leaving 13 bases between. The CDR3 coding sequence is TGTGCCAGCAGCTTAGACGGGACGGCTTCGCCCCAGCATTTT. It specifies CASSLDGTASPQHF.

The V and J genes are TRBV6-5 and TRBJ1-2; 8 bases align to TRBD1. V gave up 2 bases and J gave up 4 bases; unmatched junction bases: 0. The CDR3 runs to 13 residues. Germline V gene data show CDR1 as MNHEY and CDR2 as SVGAGI. The CDR3 is CASSYDRGYGYTF. CDR3 sequence (DNA): TGTGCCAGCAGTTACGACAGGGGCTATGGCTACACCTTC.

The V and J genes are TRBV27 and TRBJ2-7, with 9 bases fitting TRBD1. Trimming removed 2 bases from V and 3 bases from J; junction bases left unmatched: 5. From germline, CDR1 is MNHEY and CDR2 SMNVEV (reference sequence). This CDR3 region has 15 residues. The CDR3 DNA follows: TGTGCCAGCAGTTTACAACAGGGGGCCAACTACGAGCAGTACTTC. Protein: CASSLQQGANYEQYF.

The chain combines TRBV19 with TRBJ1-2; 8 bases match TRBD1. V shed 6 bases, J shed 4 bases, and the junction held 7 bases outside the gene matches. This CDR3 region has 14 residues. Germline loops: CDR1 LNHDA, CDR2 SQIVND (reference sequence). DNA of the CDR3: TGTGCCAGTAGCCGGACAGGGAGCCCCTATGGCTACACCTTC. Translated, it gives CASSRTGSPYGYTF.

This rearrangement joins TRBV5-5 to TRBJ1-2, with TRBD1 matching over 7 bases. The CDR3 runs 15 residues. CDR1 is SGHKS, CDR2 YYEKEE, per germline (reference sequence). Trimming cost V 2 bases and J 4 bases; bases outside gene matches: 8. CDR3 sequence: CASSFQTGFFYGYTF. The CDR3 nucleotides read TGTGCCAGCAGCTTCCAGACAGGGTTTTTCTATGGCTACACCTTC.

This chain connects TRBV2 to TRBJ2-7; maybe TRBD1 (5 bases). The CDR3 contains 14 residues. In germline, CDR1 is SNHLY, CDR2 FYNNEI. V gave up 7 bases and J gave up 2 bases, with 15 bases separating them. This CDR3 reads CASTPPDKPYEQYF. The CDR3 nucleotides read TGTGCCAGCACCCCACCGGACAAGCCCTACGAGCAGTACTTC.

The table lists this clone with a count of one. The chain joins TRBV30 to TRBJ2-2, with 9 bases fitting TRBD2. CDR3 size: 14 residues. CDR1 and CDR2 (germline): GTSNPN, SVGIG (reference sequence). J gave up 1 base and V 4 bases, and 1 base lay outside the gene matches. CDR3 sequence (DNA): TGTGCCTGGAAACTAGCGGGGAACACCGGGGAGCTGTTTTTT. It yields the protein CAWKLAGNTGELFF.

This clone appeared a single time. V usage is TRBV5-6 and J usage is TRBJ1-2; D is possibly TRBD1 (6 bases). The V and J ends lost 4 bases and 4 bases respectively, with 20 bases between them. Germline assignment: CDR1 SGHDT and CDR2 YYEEEE. The CDR3 runs 16 residues. DNA for the CDR3: TGTGCCAGCAGCCCCTGGGTGGGACAAAACCTCTATGGCTACACCTTC. Protein product: CASSPWVGQNLYGYTF.

The chain is built from TRBV19 and TRBJ2-1; TRBD1 matches 8 bases. Per germline, CDR1 LNHDA and CDR2 SQIVND (reference sequence). Trimming at V came to 1 base and at J to 8 bases, leaving 13 bases not matched to a gene. This CDR3 comprises 17 residues. CDR3 nucleotide sequence: TGTGCCAGTAGTATAGGGCAGGGGGCCCCTTTTGTAGATGAGCAGTTCTTC. It codes for CASSIGQGAPFVDEQFF.

The chain has TRBV14 and TRBJ2-2; TRBD2 is a possible D gene (6 bases). Germline values: CDR1 SGHDN, CDR2 FVKESK. CDR3 length: 15 residues. V dropped 4 bases and J dropped 5 bases, with 14 bases sitting between them. This CDR3 is CASSLNGGGTGELFF. The CDR3 bases are TGTGCCAGCAGCCTCAACGGCGGAGGGACCGGGGAGCTGTTTTTT. Using reference TRBV14 and TRBJ2-2 for the parts outside the CDR3, the full variable domain is EAGVTQFPSHSVIEKGQTVTLRCDPISGHDNLYWYRRVMGKEIKFLLHFVKESKQDESGMPNNRFLAERTGGTYSTLKVQPAELEDSGVYFCASSLNGGGTGELFFGEGSRLTVL.

This clone occurred once. The chain uses TRBV9 and TRBJ1-5; unclear D gene. CDR1 SGDLS and CDR2 YYNGEE come from the germline V gene. This CDR3 region has 9 residues. V lost 10 bases and J 9 bases, leaving 8 bases between the germline ends. CDR3 coding DNA: TGTGCCTCCGGTTGGCCCCAGCATTTT. This codes for CASGWPQHF.

The chain couples TRBV19 to TRBJ2-1; perhaps TRBD1 as D (5 bases). Trimming removed 5 bases from V and 1 base from J, with 9 bases in between. The germline CDR1 and CDR2 sequences are LNHDA and SQIVND (reference sequence). The CDR3 spans 14 residues. This CDR3 is CASSWRQSYNEQFF. Here the CDR3 DNA reads TGTGCCAGTAGTTGGAGACAGTCCTACAATGAGCAGTTCTTC. The full variable domain, its missing parts supplied by reference TRBV19 and TRBJ2-1, is DGGITQSPKYLFRKEGQNVTLSCEQNLNHDAMYWYRQDPGQGLRLIYYSQIVNDFQKGDIAEGYSVSREKKESFPLTVTSAQKNPTAFYLCASSWRQSYNEQFFGPGTRLTVL.

V is TRBV9 and J is TRBJ2-7; 9 positions agree with TRBD1. Trimming cost V 3 bases and J 6 bases; bases outside gene matches: 10. The CDR3 spans 15 residues. CDR1 is SGDLS, CDR2 YYNGEE, per germline. The CDR3 reads CASSESGTGLSEQYF. Written as DNA, the CDR3 is TGTGCCAGCAGCGAATCCGGGACAGGGTTGAGCGAGCAGTACTTC.

The chain joins TRBV7-2 to TRBJ2-1, with 9 nucleotides matching TRBD2. V trimming: 5 bases; J trimming: 4 bases; junction bases outside the gene matches: 6. CDR1 is SGHTA, CDR2 FQGNSA, per germline. The CDR3 is made up of 15 amino acids. In DNA form, the CDR3 reads TGTGCCAGCAGCCGAGAGCGGGGGGTGTACAATGAGCAGTTCTTC. Protein sequence: CASSRERGVYNEQFF.

V is TRBV5-6 and J is TRBJ2-3, with 7 bases identical to TRBD1. V was pared by 4 bases and J by 4 bases, with 6 bases of the junction left unmatched. The length of the CDR3 is 14 residues. From germline, CDR1 is SGHDT and CDR2 YYEEEE. CDR3 bases: TGTGCCAGCAGCGTGGACAGGAGGTCAGATACGCAGTATTTT. It is translated as CASSVDRRSDTQYF.

The rearrangement joins TRBV7-9 to TRBJ2-1; 13 nucleotides line up with TRBD2. CDR1 SEHNR and CDR2 FQNEAQ come from the germline V gene (reference sequence). The CDR3 sequence is 18 residues long. V shed 5 bases, J shed 3 bases, and the junction held 10 bases outside the gene matches. CDR3 DNA sequence: TGTGCCAGCAGCATAGGACTAGCGGGAGAGAAGGACTACAATGAGCAGTTCTTC. It specifies CASSIGLAGEKDYNEQFF.

V usage is TRBV11-3 and J usage is TRBJ2-1; maybe TRBD1 (5 bases). The CDR3 spans 14 residues. Trimming cost V 3 bases and J 9 bases, with 15 bases left between them. CDR1 is SGHNT and CDR2 is YENEEA in the germline V gene. The CDR3 sequence: CASSFLPRVGEQFF. The DNA for the CDR3 is TGTGCCAGCAGCTTTTTGCCCAGGGTGGGTGAGCAGTTCTTC.

This chain links TRBV19 with TRBJ1-2; the D gene is possibly TRBD1 (6 bases). The CDR3 consists of 17 residues. Trimming shortened V by 3 bases and J by 3 bases, and 20 bases separated the two germline ends. Germline V CDR1 and CDR2: LNHDA, SQIVND (reference sequence). The CDR3 nucleotides read TGTGCCAGTAGTATGGGTGTAAGGGACACGCCCGACTATGGCTACACCTTC. Residues: CASSMGVRDTPDYGYTF.

The gene calls are TRBV7-8 and TRBJ2-1, with 8 bases aligning to TRBD2. V was clipped by 1 base and J by 7 bases; unmatched bases: 18. CDR1 and CDR2 (germline): SGHVS, FQNEAQ. The CDR3 covers 19 residues. The chain's CDR3 is CASSLGGGSSSGMRNEQFF. CDR3 nucleotides: TGTGCCAGCAGCTTAGGGGGGGGGTCTAGTAGCGGGATGCGGAATGAGCAGTTCTTC.

This clone was observed a handful of times. The chain carries TRBV7-7 and TRBJ2-5; a possible D gene is TRBD2 (5 bases). The CDR3 sequence is 15 residues long. Per germline, CDR1 SSHAT and CDR2 FNYEAQ (reference sequence). V was trimmed by 2 bases and J by 1 base, leaving 11 bases between them. The CDR3 sequence is CASSLNPSSQETQYF. The CDR3 DNA reads as TGTGCCAGCAGCTTAAATCCTAGCTCCCAAGAGACCCAGTACTTC.

V is TRBV9 and J is TRBJ2-2; D gene ambiguous. The CDR3 loop spans 15 amino acids. Trimming shortened V by 0 bases and J by 1 base, and 7 bases separated the two germline ends. Germline CDR1 and CDR2: SGDLS and YYNGEE. CDR3 sequence: CASSVEGLNTGELFF. CDR3 sequence (DNA): TGTGCCAGCAGCGTAGAAGGGCTGAACACCGGGGAGCTGTTTTTT. Full variable domain (remainder filled in from reference TRBV9 and TRBJ2-2): DSGVTQTPKHLITATGQRVTLRCSPRSGDLSVYWYQQSLDQGLQFLIQYYNGEERAKGNILERFSAQQFPDLHSELNLSSLELGDSALYFCASSVEGLNTGELFFGEGSRLTVL.

This chain uses TRBV5-1 with TRBJ2-3; D is perhaps TRBD1 or TRBD2 (5 bases each). V gave up 3 bases and J gave up 5 bases, with 16 bases separating them. Looked up from germline, CDR1 is SGHRS and CDR2 is YFSETQ. The CDR3 consists of 15 residues. The CDR3 loop reads CASSWPRDVQDTQYF. The CDR3 coding sequence is TGCGCCAGCAGCTGGCCCCGGGACGTTCAAGATACGCAGTATTTT.

This clone was counted only a few times. The chain uses TRBV25-1 and TRBJ1-5; TRBD1 is a possible D gene (6 bases). CDR1 is MGHDK, CDR2 SYGVNS, per germline. The CDR3 consists of 14 residues. The germline V and J ends were trimmed by 2 bases and 6 bases, with 11 bases remaining between them. The CDR3: CASSEDRYGQPQHF. The CDR3 DNA reads TGTGCCAGCAGTGAAGACAGGTATGGTCAGCCCCAGCATTTT. The full variable domain, in which reference TRBV25-1 and TRBJ1-5 provide the parts outside the CDR3, is EADIYQTPRYLVIGTGKKITLECSQTMGHDKMYWYQQDPGMELHLIHYSYGVNSTEKGDLSSESTVSRIRTEHFPLTLESARPSHTSQYLCASSEDRYGQPQHFGDGTRLSIL.

CDR3 sequence (DNA): TGTGCCAGCAGGGACAGCAGCTCCTATAATTCACCCCTCCACTTT. This sequence encodes CASRDSSSYNSPLHF. The J gene is TRBJ1-6, the V gene TRBV2; possible D gene TRBD1, 6 bases. Per germline, CDR1 SNHLY and CDR2 FYNNEI. The CDR3 consists of 15 residues. Trimming took off 6 bases at V and 0 bases at J, with 9 bases between the two ends.